The 19 T cell receptor beta chains below were found in one sample sequenced in a study of radiotherapy plus CTLA-4 blockade in lung cancer. Profiled with immunoSEQ multiplex PCR; TCRdb holds only in-frame clones, not every one. The sample lists 75,000 or so clones, roughly 80% occurring once. Here the sequenced sample was peripheral blood, taken from a patient treated with radiotherapy plus ipilimumab. These receptors all come from a human donor with non-small cell lung cancer who had a complete response to radiotherapy plus ipilimumab.

The CDR3 loop is CASSHLDSPDVLTF. The DNA for the CDR3 is TGTGCCAGCTCACACTTGGACAGTCCTGACGTCCTGACTTTC. The rearrangement links TRBV18 to TRBJ2-6, with D possibly TRBD1 on 6 matching bases. Germline V gene lookup returns CDR1 KGHSH and CDR2 LQKENI. CDR3 length: 14 amino acids. Trimming stripped 4 bases from V and 11 bases from J, with 15 bases between.

The chain combines TRBV30 with TRBJ2-7; TRBD1 matches 7 bases. CDR1 is GTSNPN and CDR2 is SVGIG in the germline V gene (reference sequence). The V and J ends lost 3 bases and 4 bases, in that order; junction bases with no gene match: 9. The CDR3 sequence is 14 residues long. The CDR3: CAWRPGGSKYEQYV. The CDR3 region has the DNA TGTGCCTGGAGACCAGGGGGATCTAAATACGAGCAGTACGTC.

The rearrangement links TRBV19 to TRBJ2-5, with D possibly being TRBD1 or TRBD2 (5 bases each). The CDR3 runs to 17 residues. Deletions cut 6 bases from V and 2 bases from J, with 22 bases between. Germline CDR1 is LNHDA and CDR2 is SQIVND (reference sequence). CDR3 coding DNA: TGTGCCAGTAGAAGCAACATCTGGGACGCTGCTCAAGAGACCCAGTACTTC. This encodes CASRSNIWDAAQETQYF.

The chain carries TRBV29-1 and TRBJ2-2; D is unresolved. CDR3 length: 12 residues. V was pared by 3 bases and J by 9 bases, with 11 bases between. The germline V gene has CDR1 SQVTM and CDR2 ANQGSEA. CDR3 sequence: CSVDEGRRELFF. The CDR3 DNA is TGCAGCGTTGATGAAGGACGCCGGGAGCTGTTTTTT.

The V and J genes are TRBV4-1 and TRBJ2-3; no clear D. Trimming pared 1 base from V and 6 bases from J, leaving 8 bases between. Germline CDR1 MGHRA, CDR2 YSYEKL. This CDR3 has 13 amino acids. CDR3: CASSQVYSDTQYF. CDR3 bases: TGCGCCAGCAGCCAAGTCTATAGCGATACGCAGTATTTT.

This chain links TRBV25-1 with TRBJ1-6, with D possibly TRBD1 on 5 matching bases. Germline V gene data show CDR1 as MGHDK and CDR2 as SYGVNS. V lost 3 bases and J 8 bases, leaving 14 bases between the germline ends. This CDR3 is built from 15 residues. In DNA form, the CDR3 reads TGTGCCAGCAGTGAGGCGGGGGGGTGGCATTCACCCCTCCACTTT. Translating gives CASSEAGGWHSPLHF.

CDR3 amino acids: CASSPGSANTGELFF. The CDR3 region has the DNA TGTGCCAGCAGTCCAGGCAGCGCGAACACCGGGGAGCTGTTTTTT. The rearrangement uses TRBV9 and TRBJ2-2; no definite D call. The CDR3 consists of 15 residues. Germline loops: CDR1 SGDLS, CDR2 YYNGEE. Trimming pared 5 bases from V and 0 bases from J, leaving 11 bases between. Drawing the rest from reference TRBV9 and TRBJ2-2, the complete variable domain is DSGVTQTPKHLITATGQRVTLRCSPRSGDLSVYWYQQSLDQGLQFLIQYYNGEERAKGNILERFSAQQFPDLHSELNLSSLELGDSALYFCASSPGSANTGELFFGEGSRLTVL.

The chain is built from TRBV2 and TRBJ1-2, with TRBD1 matching over 12 bases. V shed 6 bases and J 7 bases; nucleotides not matched to a gene: 9. This CDR3 region has 15 residues. Germline loops: CDR1 SNHLY, CDR2 FYNNEI. CDR3 nucleotides: TGTGCCAGCAGCCCTGCGGGACAGGGGGCAAGTGGCTACACCTTC. It translates to CASSPAGQGASGYTF.

This clone was recorded only once. V usage is TRBV2 and J usage is TRBJ2-7, with 12 nucleotides matching TRBD1. CDR3 size: 17 residues. Germline-derived CDR1 and CDR2 are SNHLY and FYNNEI. Germline trimming cut 3 bases from V and 5 bases from J; bases unmatched to any gene: 11. The CDR3 DNA is TGTGCCAGCAGTGAGTTAAAGGGACAGGGGGCGCGGGACGAGCAGTACGTC. As protein: CASSELKGQGARDEQYV.

The gene calls are TRBV30 and TRBJ1-5; possible D gene TRBD1, 6 bases. Trimming removed 1 base at V and 7 bases at J, with 23 bases between. The CDR3 has 17 residues. Germline CDR1 GTSNPN, CDR2 SVGIG (reference sequence). This CDR3 reads CAWSEGRGYMRTQPQHF. CDR3 sequence (DNA): TGTGCCTGGAGTGAGGGCAGGGGTTATATGAGAACCCAGCCCCAGCATTTT.

Remarks on this clone: The same CDR3 arises from other DNA sequences in this sample as well. This chain links TRBV9 with TRBJ2-7, with TRBD1 identical over 8 bases. J gave up 3 bases and V 4 bases, and 9 bases lay outside the gene matches. The CDR3 is 15 amino acids. Germline lookup yields CDR1 SGDLS and CDR2 YYNGEE. The CDR3 coding sequence is TGTGCCAGCAGCAAAGGTGGACAGGGTGACTACGAGCAGTACTTC. This codes for CASSKGGQGDYEQYF.

The V gene is TRBV19, the J gene TRBJ1-5; D unresolved. In germline, CDR1 is LNHDA, CDR2 SQIVND (reference sequence). V was shortened by 6 bases and J by 3 bases, with 12 bases between the two germline ends. There are 14 residues in the CDR3. DNA of the CDR3: TGTGCCAGTAGCCCCGGGAGAAACAATCAGCCCCAGCATTTT. Its protein product is CASSPGRNNQPQHF.

This clone was seen a few times. V and J are TRBV19 and TRBJ1-5; the match to TRBD1 covers 7 bases. The germline gives CDR1 LNHDA, CDR2 SQIVND (reference sequence). This CDR3 contains 17 residues. Trimming took 6 bases from V and 2 from J; bases not matched to a gene: 13. CDR3 residues: CASSPRAGQSRNQPQHF. The DNA for the CDR3 is TGTGCCAGTAGCCCCCGGGCGGGACAGAGCCGCAATCAGCCCCAGCATTTT. The full variable domain, with the rest looked up from reference TRBV19 and TRBJ1-5, is DGGITQSPKYLFRKEGQNVTLSCEQNLNHDAMYWYRQDPGQGLRLIYYSQIVNDFQKGDIAEGYSVSREKKESFPLTVTSAQKNPTAFYLCASSPRAGQSRNQPQHFGDGTRLSIL.

J is TRBJ2-2 and V is TRBV12-5, with D perhaps assigned TRBD1 or TRBD2 (5 bases each). The CDR3 loop spans 15 amino acids. Germline V lookup: CDR1 LGHNT, CDR2 FRNRAP. Deletions cut 2 bases from V and 4 bases from J, with 11 bases between. The CDR3 region has the DNA TGTGCTAGTGGTTTGACCAGGGACCTCACCGGGGAGCTGTTTTTT. Its protein product is CASGLTRDLTGELFF.

In the case of this clone: One end of the junction fails to match germline, which may point to a read error. The chain joins TRBV11-3 to TRBJ2-1; the match to TRBD2 covers 7 bases. The CDR3 loop spans 15 amino acids. Germline CDR1 reads SGHNT; CDR2 reads YENEEA. CDR3 residues: CASSVDPGGYNEQFF. The CDR3 region has the DNA TGTGCCAGCAGCGTAGACCCCGGGGGGTACAATGAGCAGTTCTTC.

Here the CDR3 reads CAISESTGLETQYF. Here the CDR3 DNA reads TGTGCCATCAGTGAGTCTACGGGACTAGAGACCCAGTACTTC. This rearrangement joins TRBV10-3 to TRBJ2-5; D might be TRBD2 (6 bases). This CDR3 is 14 amino acids long. Germline values: CDR1 ENHRY, CDR2 SYGVKD. Trimming left V 0 bases short and J 4 bases short, with 9 bases between.

The rearrangement uses TRBV7-9 and TRBJ1-6, with TRBD1 matching over 8 bases. Germline V gene lookup returns CDR1 SEHNR and CDR2 FQNEAQ (reference sequence). Trimming at V came to 5 bases and at J to 9 bases, leaving 9 bases not matched to a gene. The CDR3 totals 15 residues. The CDR3 region is CASSEETGAASPLHF. The CDR3, as DNA: TGTGCCAGCAGCGAAGAGACAGGGGCGGCTTCACCCCTCCACTTT.

The rearrangement joins TRBV7-8 to TRBJ1-3; no reliable D call. Trimming removed 1 base from V and 0 bases from J, with 4 bases in between. In germline, CDR1 is SGHVS, CDR2 FQNEAQ. The CDR3 covers 14 residues. For the CDR3, the DNA is TGTGCCAGCAGCTTAGGAGGCTCTGGAAACACCATATATTTT. This translates into CASSLGGSGNTIYF.

The rearrangement joins TRBV29-1 to TRBJ2-2; D is perhaps TRBD2 (6 bases). Per germline, CDR1 SQVTM and CDR2 ANQGSEA. Deletions cut 7 bases from V and 3 bases from J, with 12 bases between. This CDR3 is 13 amino acids long. Written as DNA, the CDR3 is TGCAGCGCCCCCGCGGGGTACACCGGGGAGCTGTTTTTT. Translated: CSAPAGYTGELFF.